This is a list of T cell receptor beta chains from one sample in a study of monozygotic twins with inflammatory bowel disease. TCRdb re-called the 5' RACE reads and gives one entry per CDR3 protein, without DNA. This sample's clone table lists tens of thousands of distinct CDR3 sequences. The sequencing input was blood. These receptor sequences come from a human donor with ulcerative colitis or Crohn's disease, or a healthy co-twin of an affected twin (not recorded which). Both conserved end residues are part of each CDR3. Fields, in order: V gene, clone size, J gene, CDR3 protein. Not all rows give a size; the values are once, few, many and, for expanded clones, a class.

v_gene: TRBV12-3/TRBV12-4
abundance: .
j_gene: TRBJ1-4
CDR3aa: CASSSTPGQGVEKLFF

v_gene: TRBV15
abundance: .
j_gene: TRBJ2-1
CDR3aa: CATSTQTSAGGDNEQFF

v_gene: TRBV5-1
abundance: .
j_gene: TRBJ2-7
CDR3aa: CASSRGLNNEQYF

v_gene: TRBV4-2
abundance: .
j_gene: TRBJ2-7
CDR3aa: CASSQDMGLEQYF

v_gene: TRBV29-1
abundance: .
j_gene: TRBJ2-2
CDR3aa: CSVEKDTGELFF

v_gene: TRBV20-1
abundance: .
j_gene: TRBJ2-2
CDR3aa: CSARAGQGLGGELFF

v_gene: TRBV6-2/TRBV6-3
abundance: .
j_gene: TRBJ2-7
CDR3aa: CASSYGGTGDREQYF

v_gene: TRBV7-6
abundance: .
j_gene: TRBJ2-1
CDR3aa: CASSLVHGGGLNGEQFF

v_gene: TRBV14
abundance: .
j_gene: TRBJ1-5
CDR3aa: CASSQGGLSNQPQHF

v_gene: TRBV11-1
abundance: .
j_gene: TRBJ2-1
CDR3aa: CASSITSGNHNEQFF

v_gene: TRBV7-2
abundance: medium-sized
j_gene: TRBJ2-1
CDR3aa: CASSSSRVGPNNEQFF

v_gene: TRBV6-5
abundance: .
j_gene: TRBJ1-1
CDR3aa: CASSYGPISEAFF

v_gene: TRBV5-1
abundance: .
j_gene: TRBJ2-5
CDR3aa: CASSALGETQYF

v_gene: TRBV20-1
abundance: .
j_gene: TRBJ2-3
CDR3aa: CSADAGTSRADTQYF

v_gene: TRBV28
abundance: .
j_gene: TRBJ2-1
CDR3aa: CASMTPTHRNEQFF

v_gene: TRBV18
abundance: .
j_gene: TRBJ2-1
CDR3aa: CASSPTSPSEQFF

v_gene: TRBV5-1
abundance: .
j_gene: TRBJ2-7
CDR3aa: CASSFASMLEEQYF

v_gene: TRBV5-6
abundance: .
j_gene: TRBJ2-7
CDR3aa: CASSYRTGPTPYEQYF

v_gene: TRBV20-1
abundance: .
j_gene: TRBJ1-5
CDR3aa: CSAPQGSNQPQHF

v_gene: TRBV6-5
abundance: .
j_gene: TRBJ2-3
CDR3aa: CASSYGDTQYF

v_gene: TRBV29-1
abundance: .
j_gene: TRBJ1-1
CDR3aa: CSVVPGQGTVRAFF

v_gene: TRBV4-1
abundance: .
j_gene: TRBJ1-2
CDR3aa: CASSLGDYGYTF

v_gene: TRBV12-3/TRBV12-4
abundance: .
j_gene: TRBJ2-2
CDR3aa: CASSWGLLSGELFF

v_gene: TRBV11-2
abundance: .
j_gene: TRBJ2-3
CDR3aa: CASSRDRGHTDTQYF

v_gene: TRBV5-1
abundance: .
j_gene: TRBJ2-2
CDR3aa: CASSPLAGGGGELFF

v_gene: TRBV5-8
abundance: .
j_gene: TRBJ2-7
CDR3aa: CASSRDAYEQYF

v_gene: TRBV7-9
abundance: .
j_gene: TRBJ1-3
CDR3aa: CASRTTVAQPGNTIYF

v_gene: TRBV4-1
abundance: .
j_gene: TRBJ1-6
CDR3aa: CASSQAPGLNSPLHF

v_gene: TRBV28
abundance: .
j_gene: TRBJ2-5
CDR3aa: CASRGGGARETQYF

v_gene: TRBV24-1
abundance: .
j_gene: TRBJ2-5
CDR3aa: CATSDTGTGDLMTQYF

v_gene: TRBV14
abundance: .
j_gene: TRBJ2-2
CDR3aa: CASSQDRVAGELFF

v_gene: TRBV11-2
abundance: .
j_gene: TRBJ1-1
CDR3aa: CASSLDPGTTEAFF

v_gene: TRBV7-2
abundance: .
j_gene: TRBJ2-2
CDR3aa: CASSSSGGYTGELFF

v_gene: TRBV29-1
abundance: .
j_gene: TRBJ1-2
CDR3aa: CSVSGRLNYGYTF

v_gene: TRBV4-3
abundance: .
j_gene: TRBJ2-2
CDR3aa: CASSQLDFTGELFF

v_gene: TRBV6-1
abundance: .
j_gene: TRBJ1-1
CDR3aa: CASSEMGGFSGYTEAFF

v_gene: TRBV7-2
abundance: .
j_gene: TRBJ1-2
CDR3aa: CASSSSQSNYGYTF

v_gene: TRBV12-3/TRBV12-4
abundance: .
j_gene: TRBJ1-1
CDR3aa: CASSRDGNTEAFF

v_gene: TRBV20-1
abundance: .
j_gene: TRBJ2-3
CDR3aa: CSATYLGGLGDTQYF

v_gene: TRBV20-1
abundance: .
j_gene: TRBJ2-2
CDR3aa: CSARDRVTGELFF

v_gene: TRBV24-1
abundance: .
j_gene: TRBJ2-1
CDR3aa: CATSARTGLLDEQFF

v_gene: TRBV3-1
abundance: .
j_gene: TRBJ2-1
CDR3aa: CASSHLLYNEQFF

v_gene: TRBV24-1
abundance: .
j_gene: TRBJ1-2
CDR3aa: CATSEPGTNYGYTF

v_gene: TRBV19
abundance: .
j_gene: TRBJ1-5
CDR3aa: CASSPPGLGNQPQHF

v_gene: TRBV4-3
abundance: .
j_gene: TRBJ2-5
CDR3aa: CASSQDWGIMTGGGETQYF

v_gene: TRBV5-1
abundance: .
j_gene: TRBJ2-7
CDR3aa: CASSLKGAGIQTHYEQYF

v_gene: TRBV20-1
abundance: .
j_gene: TRBJ1-1
CDR3aa: CSAPRQPNTEAFF

v_gene: TRBV5-1
abundance: .
j_gene: TRBJ1-2
CDR3aa: CASSLQGGASSYGYTF

v_gene: TRBV4-1
abundance: .
j_gene: TRBJ2-7
CDR3aa: CASSQLRQGSYEQYF

v_gene: TRBV27
abundance: .
j_gene: TRBJ2-5
CDR3aa: CASMGSWAGETQYF

v_gene: TRBV3-1
abundance: .
j_gene: TRBJ2-1
CDR3aa: CASSRVTGTSGINEQFF

v_gene: TRBV12-3/TRBV12-4
abundance: .
j_gene: TRBJ2-7
CDR3aa: CASSLAGNFREQYF

v_gene: TRBV6-5
abundance: .
j_gene: TRBJ2-3
CDR3aa: CASSYSMGTQAPDTQYF

v_gene: TRBV5-1
abundance: .
j_gene: TRBJ2-1
CDR3aa: CASSQAGTGSTRGKFF

v_gene: TRBV9
abundance: .
j_gene: TRBJ2-1
CDR3aa: CASSPRTGGLSNEQFF

v_gene: TRBV11-2
abundance: .
j_gene: TRBJ1-1
CDR3aa: CASSLVTVDNTEAFF

v_gene: TRBV11-3
abundance: .
j_gene: TRBJ2-7
CDR3aa: CASSLEGVSVQYF

v_gene: TRBV5-6
abundance: .
j_gene: TRBJ2-7
CDR3aa: CASSRMGTSGSTYEQYF

v_gene: TRBV24-1
abundance: .
j_gene: TRBJ2-2
CDR3aa: CATSDNQFSGRTTGELFF